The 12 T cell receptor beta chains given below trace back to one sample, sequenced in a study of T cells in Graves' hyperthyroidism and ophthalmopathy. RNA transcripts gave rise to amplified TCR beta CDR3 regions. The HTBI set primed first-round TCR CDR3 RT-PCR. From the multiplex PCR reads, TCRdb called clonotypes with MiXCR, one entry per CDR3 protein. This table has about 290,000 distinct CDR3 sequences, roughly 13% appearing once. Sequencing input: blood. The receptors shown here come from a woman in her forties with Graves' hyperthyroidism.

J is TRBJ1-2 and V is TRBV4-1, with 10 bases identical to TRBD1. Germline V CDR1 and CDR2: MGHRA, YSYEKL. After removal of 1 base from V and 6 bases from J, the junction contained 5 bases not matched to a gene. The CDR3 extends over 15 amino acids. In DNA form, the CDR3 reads TGCGCCAGCAGCCAAGTGGGACAGGGGTACGATGGCTACACCTTC. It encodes CASSQVGQGYDGYTF.

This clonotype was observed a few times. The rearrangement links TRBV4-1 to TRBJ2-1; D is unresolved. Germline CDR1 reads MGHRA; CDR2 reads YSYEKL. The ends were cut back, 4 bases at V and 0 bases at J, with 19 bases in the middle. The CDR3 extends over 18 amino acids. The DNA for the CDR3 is TGCGCCAGCAGCCGCTCGGTGGTGACACGCCTCTCCTACAATGAGCAGTTCTTC. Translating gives CASSRSVVTRLSYNEQFF.

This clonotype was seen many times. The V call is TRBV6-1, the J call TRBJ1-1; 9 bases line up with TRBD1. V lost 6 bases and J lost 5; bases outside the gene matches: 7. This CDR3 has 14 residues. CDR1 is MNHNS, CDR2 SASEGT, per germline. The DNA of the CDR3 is TGTGCCAGCAGACCGGGACAGGGAGGGACTGAAGCTTTCTTT. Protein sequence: CASRPGQGGTEAFF.

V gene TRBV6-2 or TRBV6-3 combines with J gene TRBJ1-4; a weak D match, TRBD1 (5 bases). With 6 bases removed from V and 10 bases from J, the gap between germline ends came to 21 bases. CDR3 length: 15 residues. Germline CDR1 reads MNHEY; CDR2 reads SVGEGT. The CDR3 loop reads CASSPGVSGWRKLFF. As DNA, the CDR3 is TGTGCCAGCAGCCCGGGGGTGTCGGGTTGGCGAAAACTGTTTTTT.

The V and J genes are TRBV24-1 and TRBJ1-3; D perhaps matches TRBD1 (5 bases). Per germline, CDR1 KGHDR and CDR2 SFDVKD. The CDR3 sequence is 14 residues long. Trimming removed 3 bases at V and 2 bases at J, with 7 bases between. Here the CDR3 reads CATSDGGAGNTIYF. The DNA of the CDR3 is TGTGCCACCAGTGATGGGGGGGCTGGAAACACCATATATTTT.

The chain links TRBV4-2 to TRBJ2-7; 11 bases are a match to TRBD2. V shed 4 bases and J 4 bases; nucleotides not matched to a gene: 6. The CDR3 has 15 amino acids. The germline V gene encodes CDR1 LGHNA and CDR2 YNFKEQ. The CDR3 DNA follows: TGTGCCAGCAGCCTTCATAGCGGGAGGGCGTACGAGCAGTACTTC. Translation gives CASSLHSGRAYEQYF.

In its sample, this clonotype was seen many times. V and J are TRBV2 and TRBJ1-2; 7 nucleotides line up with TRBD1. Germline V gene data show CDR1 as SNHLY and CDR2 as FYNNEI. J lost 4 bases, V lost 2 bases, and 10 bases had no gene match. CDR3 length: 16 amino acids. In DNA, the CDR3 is TGTGCCAGCAGTGAAACCCGGGACAGTCGGGGCTATGGCTACACCTTC. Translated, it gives CASSETRDSRGYGYTF. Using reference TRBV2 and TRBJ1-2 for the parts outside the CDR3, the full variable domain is EPEVTQTPSHQVTQMGQEVILRCVPISNHLYFYWYRQILGQKVEFLVSFYNNEISEKSEIFDDQFSVERPDGSNFTLKIRSTKLEDSAMYFCASSETRDSRGYGYTFGSGTRLTVV.

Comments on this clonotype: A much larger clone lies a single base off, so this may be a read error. The CDR3 bases are TGTGCCAGCAGTGTCCTGACGAATGAAAGACTGTTTTTT. Its protein product is CASSVLTNERLFF. This chain uses TRBV2 with TRBJ1-4; D unresolved. Germline lookup yields CDR1 SNHLY and CDR2 FYNNEI. The CDR3 contains 13 residues.

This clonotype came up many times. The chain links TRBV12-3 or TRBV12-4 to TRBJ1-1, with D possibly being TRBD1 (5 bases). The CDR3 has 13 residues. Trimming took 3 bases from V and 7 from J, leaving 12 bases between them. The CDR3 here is CASSLGVQGEAFF. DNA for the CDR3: TGTGCCAGCAGTTTGGGGGTACAAGGTGAAGCTTTCTTT.

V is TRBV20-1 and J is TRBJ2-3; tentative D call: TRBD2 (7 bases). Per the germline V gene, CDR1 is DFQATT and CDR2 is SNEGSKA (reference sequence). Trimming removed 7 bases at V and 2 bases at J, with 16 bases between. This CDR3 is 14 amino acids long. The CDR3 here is CSVRGGISTDTQYF. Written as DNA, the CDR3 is TGCAGTGTTAGGGGGGGGATTTCCACAGATACGCAGTATTTT.

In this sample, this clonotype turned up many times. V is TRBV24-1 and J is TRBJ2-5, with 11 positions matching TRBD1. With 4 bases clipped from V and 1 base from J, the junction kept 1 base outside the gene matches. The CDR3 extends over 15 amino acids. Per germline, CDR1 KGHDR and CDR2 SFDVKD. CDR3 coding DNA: TGTGCCACCAGTGACGGGACAGGGGGCCAAGAGACCCAGTACTTC. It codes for CATSDGTGGQETQYF.

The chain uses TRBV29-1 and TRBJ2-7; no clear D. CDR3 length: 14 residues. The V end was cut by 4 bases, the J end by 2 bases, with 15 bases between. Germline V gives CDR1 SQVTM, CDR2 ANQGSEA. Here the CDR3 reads CSVVVTLGAYEQYF. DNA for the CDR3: TGCAGCGTTGTCGTCACCCTGGGCGCCTACGAGCAGTACTTC.